Presented here are 18 T cell receptor beta chains from one specimen sequenced in a study of cytomegalovirus exposure and HLA in healthy donors. The data were produced by immunoSEQ multiplex PCR, yet TCRdb's version contains in-frame clones alone and is incomplete. The data contain approximately 190,000 clones, around 80% of them singletons. Sample: PBMCs. These receptors were collected from a young woman in good health and CMV-seropositive.

V usage is TRBV29-1 and J usage is TRBJ2-1, with D possibly being TRBD1 (6 bases). V was clipped by 6 bases and J by 5 bases, with 23 bases between them. The length of the CDR3 is 16 residues. Germline-derived CDR1 and CDR2 are SQVTM and ANQGSEA. CDR3 in amino acids: CSVLPYTGIKDNEQFF. CDR3 in DNA: TGCAGCGTCCTACCTTATACAGGGATAAAAGACAATGAGCAGTTCTTC.

This rearrangement joins TRBV30 to TRBJ2-7, with TRBD1 identical over 9 bases. The CDR3 runs 16 residues. The V and J ends lost 4 bases and 4 bases, in that order; junction bases with no gene match: 14. From germline, CDR1 is GTSNPN and CDR2 SVGIG (reference sequence). In nucleotides, the CDR3 is TGTGCCTGGAATGAGAGTCCGGGACAGGGATTGTACGAGCAGTACTTC. Protein sequence: CAWNESPGQGLYEQYF. Drawing the rest from reference TRBV30 and TRBJ2-7, the complete variable domain is SQTIHQWPATLVQPVGSPLSLECTVEGTSNPNLYWYRQAAGRGLQLLFYSVGIGQISSEVPQNLSASRPQDRQFILSSKKLLLSDSGFYLCAWNESPGQGLYEQYFGPGTRLTVT.

V and J are TRBV10-2 and TRBJ2-3; D might be TRBD1 (5 bases). V lost 0 bases and J lost 0, with 7 bases in between. CDR1 is WSHSY and CDR2 is SAAADI in the germline V gene. The CDR3 runs 15 residues. The chain's CDR3 is CASSESTASTDTQYF. The CDR3 nucleotides are TGCGCCAGCAGTGAGTCGACAGCGAGCACAGATACGCAGTATTTT.

The CDR3 spells CASSVGGSLSYEQYF. The CDR3 DNA reads TGTGCCAGCAGCGTCGGGGGTAGTCTGAGCTACGAGCAGTACTTC. J is TRBJ2-7 and V is TRBV13, with D maybe TRBD2 (6 bases). The germline CDR1 and CDR2 sequences are PRHDT and FYEKMQ (reference sequence). With 5 bases removed from V and 3 bases from J, the gap between germline ends came to 17 bases. The CDR3 spans 15 residues. The whole variable domain, remainder taken from reference TRBV13 and TRBJ2-7, is AAGVIQSPRHLIKEKRETATLKCYPIPRHDTVYWYQQGPGQDPQFLISFYEKMQSDKGSIPDRFSAQQFSDYHSELNMSSLELGDSALYFCASSVGGSLSYEQYFGPGTRLTVT.

DNA for the CDR3: TGTGCCAGCAGCCAAGGGGGAAGGGGATCGGTTTTTGGCTACACCTTC. Protein sequence: CASSQGGRGSVFGYTF. V gene TRBV14 combines with J gene TRBJ1-2; a possible D gene is TRBD1 (5 bases). Germline V gene lookup returns CDR1 SGHDN and CDR2 FVKESK. The CDR3 runs 16 residues. Trimming removed 1 base from V and 7 bases from J, with 19 bases in between.

The chain combines TRBV18 with TRBJ2-2; 9 bases fit TRBD2. The CDR3 sequence is 16 residues long. Germline loops: CDR1 KGHSH, CDR2 LQKENI. V lost 6 bases, J lost 2 bases, and 7 bases stayed unmatched. The CDR3 is CASSRPSGINTGELFF. CDR3 nucleotides: TGTGCCAGCTCTAGGCCTAGCGGGATTAACACCGGGGAGCTGTTTTTT. Based on the CDR3 plus reference TRBV18 and TRBJ2-2, the full variable domain is NAGVMQNPRHLVRRRGQEARLRCSPMKGHSHVYWYRQLPEEGLKFMVYLQKENIIDESGMPKERFSAEFPKEGPSILRIQQVVRGDSAAYFCASSRPSGINTGELFFGEGSRLTVL.

This rearrangement joins TRBV2 to TRBJ2-3; 7 nucleotides line up with TRBD2. This CDR3 comprises 16 residues. V shed 6 bases, J shed 3 bases, and the junction held 12 bases outside the gene matches. Germline assignment: CDR1 SNHLY and CDR2 FYNNEI. The CDR3 here is CASSPLAGVSTDTQYF. The CDR3 coding sequence is TGTGCCAGCAGCCCCTTGGCGGGAGTGTCGACAGATACGCAGTATTTT.

This clone is labeled medium-sized. This chain connects TRBV11-2 to TRBJ2-3; no clear D. From germline, CDR1 is SGHAT and CDR2 FQNNGV. Between the trimmed V and J ends, which lost 3 bases and 1 base, there was a span of 11 bases. The CDR3 extends over 15 amino acids. CDR3 bases: TGTGCCAGCAGCTTTCCTATAGCAGGCACAGATACGCAGTATTTT. Encoded protein: CASSFPIAGTDTQYF.

This clone was detected only a few times. J is TRBJ1-2 and V is TRBV2; TRBD1 might be the D (5 bases). CDR1 is SNHLY, CDR2 FYNNEI, per germline. V dropped 6 bases and J dropped 4 bases, with 12 bases sitting between them. The CDR3 runs 13 residues. The CDR3 loop reads CASRIDSSYGYTF. CDR3 nucleotides: TGTGCCAGCAGAATCGACAGCTCCTATGGCTACACCTTC.

The gene calls are TRBV29-1 and TRBJ2-1; 8 bases are a match to TRBD1. V trimming: 6 bases; J trimming: 6 bases; junction bases outside the gene matches: 7. Germline values: CDR1 SQVTM, CDR2 ANQGSEA. There are 13 residues in the CDR3. Written as DNA, the CDR3 is TGCAGCGTATGGACAGGGATGAGCAATGAGCAGTTCTTC. Protein product: CSVWTGMSNEQFF.

The V gene is TRBV9, the J gene TRBJ2-7, with TRBD2 matching 9 bases. Trimming cost V 0 bases and J 5 bases; bases outside gene matches: 6. CDR1 and CDR2 from the germline V gene are SGDLS and YYNGEE. The CDR3 totals 15 residues. This chain's CDR3 is CASSVDVAGVHEQYF. CDR3 sequence (DNA): TGTGCCAGCAGCGTAGACGTAGCGGGAGTCCACGAGCAGTACTTC.

CDR3 residues: CATSRGDRETDQPQHF. CDR3 DNA sequence: TGTGCCACCAGCAGGGGGGACAGGGAAACGGATCAGCCCCAGCATTTT. This chain connects TRBV15 to TRBJ1-5, with 9 bases that match TRBD1. CDR1 LNHNV and CDR2 YYDKDF come from the germline V gene (reference sequence). CDR3 length: 16 residues. J was trimmed by 5 bases and V by 3 bases; bases with no gene match: 8.

This chain connects TRBV5-1 to TRBJ1-2; a weak D match, TRBD1 (5 bases). Trimming took 0 bases from V and 5 from J, leaving 11 bases between them. Germline CDR1 SGHRS, CDR2 YFSETQ. This CDR3 region has 14 residues. The CDR3 DNA reads as TGCGCCAGCAGCTTGGAAGGGGAACCTTATGGCTACACCTTC. Protein: CASSLEGEPYGYTF.

The V call is TRBV5-1, the J call TRBJ2-7; TRBD2 agrees at 8 bases. The ends lost 2 bases at V and 5 bases at J; junction bases unmatched: 3. CDR1 is SGHRS and CDR2 is YFSETQ in the germline V gene. CDR3 size: 13 residues. CDR3 bases: TGCGCCAGCAGCTTAAGTAGCGGGAACGAGCAGTACTTC. Its translation: CASSLSSGNEQYF.

This clone was seen at least ten times. The chain uses TRBV2 and TRBJ2-3; a possible D gene is TRBD2 (6 bases). With 5 bases removed from V and 4 bases from J, the gap between germline ends came to 16 bases. This CDR3 comprises 15 residues. CDR1 is SNHLY, CDR2 FYNNEI, per germline. The CDR3 region is CASSSPGLFSDTQYF. The CDR3 DNA is TGTGCCAGCAGTTCACCGGGACTTTTTTCAGATACGCAGTATTTT. The full variable domain, in which reference TRBV2 and TRBJ2-3 provide the parts outside the CDR3, is EPEVTQTPSHQVTQMGQEVILRCVPISNHLYFYWYRQILGQKVEFLVSFYNNEISEKSEIFDDQFSVERPDGSNFTLKIRSTKLEDSAMYFCASSSPGLFSDTQYFGPGTRLTVL.

V usage is TRBV5-6 and J usage is TRBJ1-2; D is perhaps TRBD1 (5 bases). The germline V gene encodes CDR1 SGHDT and CDR2 YYEEEE. V was cut by 7 bases and J by 5 bases, with 18 bases left in between. CDR3 length: 14 amino acids. CDR3 in DNA: TGTGCCAGCGGAGACAGTGGGGCACGGTATGGCTACACCTTC. Amino acids: CASGDSGARYGYTF.

The chain recombines TRBV6-5 with TRBJ2-7, with TRBD1 matching 7 bases. Unmatched junction bases numbered 10, after V lost 3 bases and J lost 5 bases. This CDR3 comprises 15 residues. Germline loops: CDR1 MNHEY, CDR2 SVGAGI. The CDR3 spells CASSYTPGGRHEQYF. The CDR3 DNA is TGTGCCAGCAGTTATACCCCAGGGGGTCGACACGAGCAGTACTTC.

The rearrangement uses TRBV5-4 and TRBJ2-3, with 7 bases identical to TRBD1. V lost 0 bases, J lost 1 base, and 5 bases stayed unmatched. The V gene's germline CDR1 is SGHNT and CDR2 YYREEE (reference sequence). The CDR3 sequence is 16 residues long. The CDR3 region is CASSLVSGTGTDTQYF. The CDR3 bases are TGTGCCAGCAGCTTGGTCTCCGGGACAGGCACAGATACGCAGTATTTT. The full variable domain, in which reference TRBV5-4 and TRBJ2-3 provide the parts outside the CDR3, is ETGVTQSPTHLIKTRGQQVTLRCSSQSGHNTVSWYQQALGQGPQFIFQYYREEENGRGNFPPRFSGLQFPNYSSELNVNALELDDSALYLCASSLVSGTGTDTQYFGPGTRLTVL.